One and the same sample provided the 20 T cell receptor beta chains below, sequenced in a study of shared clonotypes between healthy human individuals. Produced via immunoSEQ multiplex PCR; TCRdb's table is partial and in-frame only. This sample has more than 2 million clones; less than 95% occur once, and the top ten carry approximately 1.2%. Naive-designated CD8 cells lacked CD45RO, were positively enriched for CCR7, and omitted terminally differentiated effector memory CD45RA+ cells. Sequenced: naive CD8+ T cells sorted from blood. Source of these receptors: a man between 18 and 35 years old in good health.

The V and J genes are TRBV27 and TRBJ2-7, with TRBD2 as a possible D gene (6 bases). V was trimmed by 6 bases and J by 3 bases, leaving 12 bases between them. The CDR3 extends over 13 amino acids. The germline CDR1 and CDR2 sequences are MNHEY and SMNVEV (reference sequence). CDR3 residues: CASSHGGGYEQYF. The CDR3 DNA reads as TGTGCCAGCAGCCATGGGGGAGGCTACGAGCAGTACTTC.

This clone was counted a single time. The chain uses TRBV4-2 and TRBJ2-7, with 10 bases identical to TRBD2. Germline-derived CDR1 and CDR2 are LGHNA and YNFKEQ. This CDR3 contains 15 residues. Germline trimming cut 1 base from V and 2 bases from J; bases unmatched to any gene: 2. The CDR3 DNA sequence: TGTGCCAGCAGCCAAGGGACTAGCGGAGCCTACGAGCAGTACTTC. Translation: CASSQGTSGAYEQYF.

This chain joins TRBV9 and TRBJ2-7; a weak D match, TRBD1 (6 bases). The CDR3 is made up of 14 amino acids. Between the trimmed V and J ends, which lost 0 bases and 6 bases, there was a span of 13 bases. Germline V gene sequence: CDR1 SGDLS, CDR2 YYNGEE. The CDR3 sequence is CASSVDGGHGEQYF. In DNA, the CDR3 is TGTGCCAGCAGCGTAGATGGGGGACATGGCGAGCAGTACTTC.

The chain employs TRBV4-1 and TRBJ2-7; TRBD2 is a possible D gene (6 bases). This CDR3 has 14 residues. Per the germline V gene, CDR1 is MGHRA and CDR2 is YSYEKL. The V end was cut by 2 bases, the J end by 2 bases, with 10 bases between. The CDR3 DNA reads TGCGCCAGCAGCCAACCCTCGGGGGCCTACGAGCAGTACTTC. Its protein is CASSQPSGAYEQYF.

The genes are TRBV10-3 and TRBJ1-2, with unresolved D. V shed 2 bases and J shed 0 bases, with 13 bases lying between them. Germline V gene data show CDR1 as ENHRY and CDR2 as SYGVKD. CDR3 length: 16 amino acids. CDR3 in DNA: TGTGCCATCAGTGAGGTAACGGGTACTTCTAACTATGGCTACACCTTC. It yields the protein CAISEVTGTSNYGYTF.

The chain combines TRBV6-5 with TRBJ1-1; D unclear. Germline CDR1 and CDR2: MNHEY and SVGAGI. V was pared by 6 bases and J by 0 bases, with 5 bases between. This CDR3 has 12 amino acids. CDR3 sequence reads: CASSHMNTEAFF. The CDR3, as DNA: TGTGCCAGCAGCCACATGAACACTGAAGCTTTCTTT.

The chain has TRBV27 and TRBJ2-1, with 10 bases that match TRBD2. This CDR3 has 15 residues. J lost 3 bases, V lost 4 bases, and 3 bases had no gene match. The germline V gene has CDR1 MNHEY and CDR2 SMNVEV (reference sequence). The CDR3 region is CASSSLAGFYNEQFF. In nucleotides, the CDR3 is TGTGCCAGCAGTTCACTAGCGGGGTTCTACAATGAGCAGTTCTTC.

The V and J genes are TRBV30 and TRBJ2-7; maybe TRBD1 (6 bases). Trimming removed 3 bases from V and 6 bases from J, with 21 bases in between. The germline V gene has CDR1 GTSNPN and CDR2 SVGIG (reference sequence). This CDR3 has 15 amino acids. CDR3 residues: CAWSPIRDTLGEQYF. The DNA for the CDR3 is TGTGCCTGGAGCCCCATCCGGGACACGCTTGGCGAGCAGTACTTC.

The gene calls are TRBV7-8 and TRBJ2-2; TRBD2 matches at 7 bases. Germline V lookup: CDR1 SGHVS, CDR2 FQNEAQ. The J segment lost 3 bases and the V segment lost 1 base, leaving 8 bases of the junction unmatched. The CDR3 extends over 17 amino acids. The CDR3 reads CASSLGHPRGDTGELFF. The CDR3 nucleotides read TGTGCCAGCAGCTTAGGTCATCCCCGGGGGGACACCGGGGAGCTGTTTTTT.

The CDR3 DNA sequence: TGCAGCGTGGACAAAGCGCAGGGGAAAGAGGATGGCTACACCTTC. This gives the protein CSVDKAQGKEDGYTF. The chain links TRBV29-1 to TRBJ1-2; D possibly corresponds to TRBD1 (6 bases). CDR3 length equals 15 residues. CDR1 is SQVTM and CDR2 is ANQGSEA in the germline V gene. The V gene lost 6 bases and the J gene lost 6 bases, with 23 bases spanning the gap.

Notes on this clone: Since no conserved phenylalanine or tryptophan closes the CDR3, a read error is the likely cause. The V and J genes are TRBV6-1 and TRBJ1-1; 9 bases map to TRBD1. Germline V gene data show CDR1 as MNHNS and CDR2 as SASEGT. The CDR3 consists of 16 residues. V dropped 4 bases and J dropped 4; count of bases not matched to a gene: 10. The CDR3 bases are TGTGCCAGCAGTGTCAACCCGGGACAGGGAATCACTGAAGCTTTCTCT. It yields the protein CASSVNPGQGITEAFS.

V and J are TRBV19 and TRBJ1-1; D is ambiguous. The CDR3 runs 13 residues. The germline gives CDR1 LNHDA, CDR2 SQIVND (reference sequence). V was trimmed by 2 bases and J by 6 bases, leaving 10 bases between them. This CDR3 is CASSIISGAEAFF. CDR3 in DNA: TGTGCCAGTAGTATAATATCGGGCGCTGAAGCTTTCTTT.

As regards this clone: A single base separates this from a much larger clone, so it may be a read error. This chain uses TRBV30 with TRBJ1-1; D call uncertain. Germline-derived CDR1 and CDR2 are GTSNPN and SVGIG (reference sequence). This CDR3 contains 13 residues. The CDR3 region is CAWTNVGLTETFF. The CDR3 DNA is TGTGCCTGGACCAACGTCGGTCTAACTGAAACTTTCTTT.

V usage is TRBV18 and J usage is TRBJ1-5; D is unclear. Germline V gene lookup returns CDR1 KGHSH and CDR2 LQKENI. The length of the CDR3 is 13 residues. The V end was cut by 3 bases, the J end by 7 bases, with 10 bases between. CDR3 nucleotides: TGTGCCAGCTCACCCCAGGATGGCCAGCCCCAGCATTTT. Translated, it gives CASSPQDGQPQHF.

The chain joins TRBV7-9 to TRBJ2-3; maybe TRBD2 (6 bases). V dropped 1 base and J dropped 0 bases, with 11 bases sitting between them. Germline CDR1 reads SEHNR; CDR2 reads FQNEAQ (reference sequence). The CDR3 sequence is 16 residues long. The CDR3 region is CASSLVSGTSTDTQYF. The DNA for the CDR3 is TGTGCCAGCAGCTTAGTTAGCGGAACTAGCACAGATACGCAGTATTTT.

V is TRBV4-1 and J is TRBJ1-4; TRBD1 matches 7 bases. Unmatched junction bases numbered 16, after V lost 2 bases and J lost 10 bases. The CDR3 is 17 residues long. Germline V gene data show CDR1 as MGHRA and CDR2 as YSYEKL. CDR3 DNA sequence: TGCGCCAGCAGCCAACCTCAGGGACAGATCCTAGGGGGAAAACTGTTTTTT. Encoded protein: CASSQPQGQILGGKLFF.

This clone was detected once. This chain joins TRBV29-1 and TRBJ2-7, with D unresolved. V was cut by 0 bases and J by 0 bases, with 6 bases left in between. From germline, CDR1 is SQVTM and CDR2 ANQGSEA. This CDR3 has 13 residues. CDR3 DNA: TGCAGCGTTGAAGACGAAACCTCCTACGAGCAGTACTTC. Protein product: CSVEDETSYEQYF.

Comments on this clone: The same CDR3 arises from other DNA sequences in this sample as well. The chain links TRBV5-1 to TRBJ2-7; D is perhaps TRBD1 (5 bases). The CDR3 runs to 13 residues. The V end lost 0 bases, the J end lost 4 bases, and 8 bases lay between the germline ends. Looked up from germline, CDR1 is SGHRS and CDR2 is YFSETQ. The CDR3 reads CASSLETGYEQYF. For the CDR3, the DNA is TGCGCCAGCAGCTTGGAAACAGGATACGAGCAGTACTTC.

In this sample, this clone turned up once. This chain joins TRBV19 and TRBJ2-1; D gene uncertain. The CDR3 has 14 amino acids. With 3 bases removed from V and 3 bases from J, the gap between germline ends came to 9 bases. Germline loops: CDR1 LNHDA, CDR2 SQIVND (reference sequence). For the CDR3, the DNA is TGTGCCAGTAGTATCTATCCAAACTACAATGAGCAGTTCTTC. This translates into CASSIYPNYNEQFF.

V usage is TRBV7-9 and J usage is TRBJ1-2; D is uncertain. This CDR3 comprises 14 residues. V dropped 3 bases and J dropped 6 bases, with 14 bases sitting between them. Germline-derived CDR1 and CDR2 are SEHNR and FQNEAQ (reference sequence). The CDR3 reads CASSFTGSPHGYTF. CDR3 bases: TGTGCCAGCAGCTTTACCGGGAGCCCGCATGGCTACACCTTC.